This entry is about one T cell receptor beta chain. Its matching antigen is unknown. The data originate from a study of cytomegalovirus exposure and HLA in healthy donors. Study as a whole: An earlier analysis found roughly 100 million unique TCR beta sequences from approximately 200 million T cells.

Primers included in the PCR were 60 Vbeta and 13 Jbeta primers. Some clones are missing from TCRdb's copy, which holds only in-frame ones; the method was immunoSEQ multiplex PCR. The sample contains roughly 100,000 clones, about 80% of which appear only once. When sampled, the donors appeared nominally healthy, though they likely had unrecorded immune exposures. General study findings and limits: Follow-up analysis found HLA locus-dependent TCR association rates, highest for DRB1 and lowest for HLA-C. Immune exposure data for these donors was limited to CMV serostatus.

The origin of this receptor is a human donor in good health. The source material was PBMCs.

DNA of the CDR3: TGTGCCAGCAGCCAAACAGGGAACACTGAAGCTTTCTTT. Translation gives CASSQTGNTEAFF. The chain uses TRBV7-9 and TRBJ1-1, with D possibly being TRBD1 (5 bases). The length of the CDR3 is 13 residues. Trimming removed 5 bases at V and 1 base at J, with 8 bases between. The V gene's germline CDR1 is SEHNR and CDR2 FQNEAQ (reference sequence).